This TCR beta chain was recorded in a study of blood T cell repertoires in COVID-19. Study context: The analysed material was cDNA or gDNA that came from T cells, B-cell-depleted T cells, or PBMCs.

Method: immunoSEQ multiplex PCR; TCRdb's copy keeps in-frame clones and lacks some. This repertoire shows 56,000 or so clones, roughly 80% found once; its top ten account for 10% to 15%. The receptor comes from a woman older than 75 with acute or convalescent COVID-19. The specimen was peripheral blood.

CDR3: CASSPSGGSSYNEQFF. The DNA of the CDR3 is TGTGCCAGCAGTCCTAGCGGGGGTAGCTCCTACAATGAGCAGTTCTTC. V is TRBV2 and J is TRBJ2-1; TRBD2 agrees at 10 bases. The junction had 4 bases not matched to a gene; V was cut back by 5 bases and J by 0 bases. The CDR3 runs to 16 residues. CDR1 and CDR2 from the germline V gene are SNHLY and FYNNEI.